Presented here are 5 T cell receptor beta chains from one specimen sequenced in a study of regulatory T cells in long-lasting Graves disease. Time point in this sample: newly diagnosed GD, antithyroid drugs for less than 3 months. PBMC-extracted RNA yielded the TCR library. In building TCR beta libraries, iRepertoire HTBI primers were used together with Arm-PCR of CDR3 regions. TCRdb passed the multiplex PCR reads through MiXCR, listing each CDR3 protein once. The profile shows 450,000 to 650,000 distinct CDR3 sequences, roughly 15% of them singletons. These records were also assigned to another study, of T cells in Graves' hyperthyroidism and ophthalmopathy.

The sequences come from peripheral blood mononuclear cells (PBMCs), collected at new diagnosis, from a patient treated with antithyroid drugs. Receptors originate from a woman aged 35 to 59 with Graves disease.

This clonotype was recorded at least ten times. The gene calls are TRBV5-5 and TRBJ1-2, with 8 bases that match TRBD1. CDR1 and CDR2 from the germline V gene are SGHKS and YYEKEE (reference sequence). The CDR3 spans 14 residues. With 4 bases clipped from V and 5 bases from J, the junction kept 7 bases outside the gene matches. This CDR3 reads CASSQRQGYYGYTF. CDR3 nucleotide sequence: TGTGCCAGCAGCCAGAGACAGGGGTATTATGGCTACACCTTC.

This rearrangement joins TRBV7-9 to TRBJ2-2; 7 bases agree with TRBD1. V gave up 5 bases and J gave up 6 bases; unmatched junction bases: 9. This CDR3 is 15 amino acids long. Germline CDR1 SEHNR, CDR2 FQNEAQ (reference sequence). DNA of the CDR3: TGTGCCAGCAGCATCCGGGACAGTTTCGCCGGGGAGCTGTTTTTT. Protein: CASSIRDSFAGELFF.

On this clonotype itself: The junction and the germline gene differ at one end; a read error may be behind it. The chain has TRBV20-1 and TRBJ2-5; tentatively, D is TRBD2 (6 bases). Germline CDR1 reads DFQATT; CDR2 reads SNEGSKA (reference sequence). This CDR3 comprises 13 residues. CDR3 bases: TGCAGTGCTAGGGCGGGGCCCCAAGAGACCCGGTACTTC. It encodes CSARAGPQETRYF.

This clonotype was counted many times. The J gene is TRBJ1-5, the V gene TRBV3-1, with D unresolved. Germline V gene data show CDR1 as LGHDT and CDR2 as YNNKEL (reference sequence). Trimming shortened V by 5 bases and J by 1 base, and 12 bases separated the two germline ends. The CDR3 consists of 15 residues. CDR3 sequence: CASSSDIGSNQPQHF. CDR3 DNA sequence: TGTGCCAGCAGCTCTGACATCGGAAGCAATCAGCCCCAGCATTTT.

In this sample, this clonotype turned up a few times. This sequence joins TRBV29-1 and TRBJ1-2, with TRBD1 matching 11 bases. The junction had 6 bases not matched to a gene; V was cut back by 5 bases and J by 4 bases. CDR3 length: 14 residues. Germline V gene data show CDR1 as SQVTM and CDR2 as ANQGSEA. The CDR3 spells CSVTRTGGIYGYTF. The DNA for the CDR3 is TGCAGCGTTACCAGGACAGGGGGCATCTATGGCTACACCTTC.